The rows below give T cell receptor beta chains drawn from one sample of a study of Graves' ophthalmopathy and Graves' hyperthyroidism. TCRdb passed the multiplex PCR reads through MiXCR, listing each CDR3 protein once. The sample holds roughly 420,000 distinct CDR3 sequences, 20% to 25% seen once. The sample was peripheral blood. These receptors came from a woman aged 18 to 35 with stable Graves' hyperthyroidism. Both conserved end residues are part of each CDR3.

V gene	J gene	CDR3 length	CDR3 protein
TRBV10-2	TRBJ1-5	14	CASSESGQNQPQHF
TRBV2	TRBJ2-7	14	CASSEVDRGYEQYF
TRBV6-2/TRBV6-3	TRBJ2-7	14	CASRPLAVSYEQYF
TRBV5-1	TRBJ2-7	13	CASSQRDGDEQYF
TRBV28	TRBJ2-7	12	CASSLFSYEQYF
TRBV28	TRBJ1-1	13	CASSPGQGSEACF
TRBV29-1	TRBJ2-5	12	CSVLGGEETQYF
TRBV6-5	TRBJ2-2	16	CASSSTSGDGRGELFF
TRBV18	TRBJ2-7	15	CASSLYQTGTGEQYF
TRBV2	TRBJ2-7	16	CASSEGTGNSGDEQYF
TRBV7-9	TRBJ1-3	14	CASSFDYSGNTIYF